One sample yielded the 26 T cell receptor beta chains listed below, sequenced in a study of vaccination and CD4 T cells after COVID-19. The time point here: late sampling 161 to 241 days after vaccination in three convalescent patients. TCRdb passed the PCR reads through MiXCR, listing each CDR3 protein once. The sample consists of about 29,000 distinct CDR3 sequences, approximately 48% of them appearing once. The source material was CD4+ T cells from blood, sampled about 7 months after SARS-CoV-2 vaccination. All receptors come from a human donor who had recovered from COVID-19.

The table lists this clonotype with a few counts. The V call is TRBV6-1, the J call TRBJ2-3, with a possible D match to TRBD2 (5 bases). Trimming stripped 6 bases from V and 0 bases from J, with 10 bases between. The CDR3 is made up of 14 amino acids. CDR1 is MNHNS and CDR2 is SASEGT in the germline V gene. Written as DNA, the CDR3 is TGTGCCAGCAGGGACTGGCAGAGCACAGATACGCAGTATTTT. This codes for CASRDWQSTDTQYF.

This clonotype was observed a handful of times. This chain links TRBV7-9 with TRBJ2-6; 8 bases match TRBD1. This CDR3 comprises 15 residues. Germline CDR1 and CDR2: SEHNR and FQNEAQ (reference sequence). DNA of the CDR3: TGTGCGGAGACAGGGGATGTTTCGGGGGCCAACGTCCTGACTTTC. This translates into CAETGDVSGANVLTF.

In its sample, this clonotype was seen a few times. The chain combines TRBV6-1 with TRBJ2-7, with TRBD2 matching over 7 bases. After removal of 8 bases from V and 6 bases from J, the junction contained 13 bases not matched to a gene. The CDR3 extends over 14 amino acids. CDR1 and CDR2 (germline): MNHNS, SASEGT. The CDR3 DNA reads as TGTGCCAGCTTTCCTAGCGGCAATCAGCTCGAGCAGTACTTC. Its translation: CASFPSGNQLEQYF.

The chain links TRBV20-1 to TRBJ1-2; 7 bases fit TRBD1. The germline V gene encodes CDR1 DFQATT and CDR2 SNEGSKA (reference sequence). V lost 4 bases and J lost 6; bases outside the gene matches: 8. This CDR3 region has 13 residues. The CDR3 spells CSAIFWDRDGYTF. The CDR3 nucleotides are TGCAGTGCTATATTTTGGGACAGAGATGGCTACACCTTC.

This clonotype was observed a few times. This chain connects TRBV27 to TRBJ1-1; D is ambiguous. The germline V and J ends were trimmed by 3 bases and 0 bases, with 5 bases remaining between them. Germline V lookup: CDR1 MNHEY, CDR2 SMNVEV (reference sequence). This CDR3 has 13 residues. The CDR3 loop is CASSLRMNTEAFF. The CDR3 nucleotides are TGTGCCAGCAGTTTGAGAATGAACACTGAAGCTTTCTTT.

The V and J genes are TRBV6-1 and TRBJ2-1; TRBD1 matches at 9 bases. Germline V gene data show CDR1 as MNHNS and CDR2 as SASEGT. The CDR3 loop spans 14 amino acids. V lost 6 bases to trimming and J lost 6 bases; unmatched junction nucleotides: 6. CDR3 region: CASRRTGDSNEQFF. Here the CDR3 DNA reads TGTGCCAGCAGGAGGACAGGGGACTCCAATGAGCAGTTCTTC.

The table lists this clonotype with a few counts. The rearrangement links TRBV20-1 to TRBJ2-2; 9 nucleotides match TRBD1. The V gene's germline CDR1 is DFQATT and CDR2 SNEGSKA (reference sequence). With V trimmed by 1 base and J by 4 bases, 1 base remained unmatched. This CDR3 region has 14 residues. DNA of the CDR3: TGCAGTGCTAGAGGGGGACAGGGCACCGGGGAGCTGTTTTTT. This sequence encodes CSARGGQGTGELFF.

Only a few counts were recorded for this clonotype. CDR3 residues: CASSDGTSTGELFF. CDR3 bases: TGTGCCAGCAGTGACGGGACTAGCACCGGGGAGCTGTTTTTT. This sequence joins TRBV6-4 and TRBJ2-2, with 8 positions matching TRBD2. The germline CDR1 and CDR2 sequences are MRHNA and SNTAGT. V lost 2 bases, J lost 4 bases, and 0 bases stayed unmatched. The CDR3 length is 14 residues.

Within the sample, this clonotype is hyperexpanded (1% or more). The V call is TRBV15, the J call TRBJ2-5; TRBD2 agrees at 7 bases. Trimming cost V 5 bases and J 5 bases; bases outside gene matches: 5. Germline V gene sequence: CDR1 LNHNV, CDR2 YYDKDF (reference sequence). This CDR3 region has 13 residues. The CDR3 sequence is CATSDVGGETQYF. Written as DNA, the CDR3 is TGTGCCACCAGCGACGTGGGGGGGGAGACCCAGTACTTC.

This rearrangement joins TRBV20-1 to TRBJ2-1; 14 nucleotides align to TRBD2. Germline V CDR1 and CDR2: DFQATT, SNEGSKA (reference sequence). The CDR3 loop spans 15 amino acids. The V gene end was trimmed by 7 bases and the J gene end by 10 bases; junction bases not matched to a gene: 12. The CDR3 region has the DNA TGCAGTGGGGTCAAGACTAGCGGGAGGGCCGGGGAGCAGTTCTTC. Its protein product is CSGVKTSGRAGEQFF.

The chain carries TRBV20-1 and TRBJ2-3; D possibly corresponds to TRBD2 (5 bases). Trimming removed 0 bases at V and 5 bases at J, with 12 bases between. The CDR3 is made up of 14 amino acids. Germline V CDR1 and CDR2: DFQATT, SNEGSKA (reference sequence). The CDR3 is CSAREGGSRDTQYF. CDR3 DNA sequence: TGCAGTGCTAGAGAAGGAGGTAGTCGAGATACGCAGTATTTT.

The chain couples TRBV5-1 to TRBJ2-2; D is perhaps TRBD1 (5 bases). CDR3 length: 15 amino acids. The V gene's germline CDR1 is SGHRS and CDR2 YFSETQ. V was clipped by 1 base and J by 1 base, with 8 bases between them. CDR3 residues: CASSLFQGNTGELFF. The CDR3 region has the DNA TGCGCCAGCAGCTTGTTCCAGGGGAACACCGGGGAGCTGTTTTTT.

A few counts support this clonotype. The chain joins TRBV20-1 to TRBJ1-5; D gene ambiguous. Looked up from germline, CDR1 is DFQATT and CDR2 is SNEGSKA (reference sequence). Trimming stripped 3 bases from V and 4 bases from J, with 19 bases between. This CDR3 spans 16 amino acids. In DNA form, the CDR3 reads TGCAGTGCTAGTTCTGCCATGCTGTCCTCGAATCAGCCCCAGCATTTT. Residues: CSASSAMLSSNQPQHF.

CDR3 protein: CAISGTSGSDTQYF. The CDR3 DNA reads as TGTGCCATCAGTGGGACTAGCGGGAGTGATACGCAGTATTTT. The chain links TRBV10-3 to TRBJ2-3; 13 nucleotides match TRBD2. V lost 4 bases, J lost 6 bases, and 1 base stayed unmatched. The CDR3 is 14 amino acids. The V gene's germline CDR1 is ENHRY and CDR2 SYGVKD.

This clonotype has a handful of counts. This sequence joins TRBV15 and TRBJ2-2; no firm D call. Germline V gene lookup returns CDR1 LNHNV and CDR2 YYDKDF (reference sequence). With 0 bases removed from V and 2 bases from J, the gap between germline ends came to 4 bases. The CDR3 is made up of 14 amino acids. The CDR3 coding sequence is TGTGCCACCAGCAGAGATGCCAACACCGGGGAGCTGTTTTTT. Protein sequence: CATSRDANTGELFF.

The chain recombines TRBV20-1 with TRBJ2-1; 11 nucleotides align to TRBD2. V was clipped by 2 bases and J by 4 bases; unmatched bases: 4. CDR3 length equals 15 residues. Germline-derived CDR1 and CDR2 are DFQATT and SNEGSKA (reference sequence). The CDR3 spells CSARRGTSGYNEQFF. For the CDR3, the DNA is TGCAGTGCTAGAAGGGGGACTAGCGGTTACAATGAGCAGTTCTTC.

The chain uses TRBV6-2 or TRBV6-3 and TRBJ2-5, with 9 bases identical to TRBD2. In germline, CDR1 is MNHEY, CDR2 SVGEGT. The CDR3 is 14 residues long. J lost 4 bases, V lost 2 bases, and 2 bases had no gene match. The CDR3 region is CASSYPGLAETQYF. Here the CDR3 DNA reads TGTGCCAGCAGTTACCCGGGACTAGCAGAGACCCAGTACTTC.

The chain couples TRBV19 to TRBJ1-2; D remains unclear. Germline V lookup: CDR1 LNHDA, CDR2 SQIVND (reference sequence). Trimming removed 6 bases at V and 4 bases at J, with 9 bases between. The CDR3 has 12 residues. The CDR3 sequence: CASRETVYGYTF. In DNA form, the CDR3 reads TGTGCCAGTAGGGAAACGGTCTATGGCTACACCTTC.

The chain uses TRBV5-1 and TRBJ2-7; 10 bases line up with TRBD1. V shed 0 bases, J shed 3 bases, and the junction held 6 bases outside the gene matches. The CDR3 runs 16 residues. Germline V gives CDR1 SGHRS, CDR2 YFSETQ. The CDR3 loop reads CASSLERGDRGYEQYF. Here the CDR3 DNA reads TGCGCCAGCAGCTTGGAAAGGGGGGACAGGGGCTACGAGCAGTACTTC.

The CDR3 reads CASVSAYEQYF. The CDR3 region has the DNA TGTGCCAGCGTCTCAGCCTACGAGCAGTACTTC. V gene TRBV28 combines with J gene TRBJ2-7; D is unresolved. Trimming stripped 8 bases from V and 2 bases from J, with 7 bases between. The CDR3 totals 11 residues. From germline, CDR1 is MDHEN and CDR2 SYDVKM.

CDR3 sequence reads: CATSRAQGLGEQFF. In nucleotides, the CDR3 is TGTGCCACCAGCAGAGCCCAGGGGTTGGGTGAGCAGTTCTTC. The gene calls are TRBV15 and TRBJ2-1; a possible D gene is TRBD1 (6 bases). CDR3 length: 14 amino acids. Germline CDR1 reads LNHNV; CDR2 reads YYDKDF (reference sequence). The ends were cut back, 1 base at V and 9 bases at J, with 13 bases in the middle.

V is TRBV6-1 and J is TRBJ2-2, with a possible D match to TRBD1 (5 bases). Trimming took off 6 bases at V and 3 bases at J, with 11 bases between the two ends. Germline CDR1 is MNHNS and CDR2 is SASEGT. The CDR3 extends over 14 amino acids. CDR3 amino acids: CASSSRGDTGELFF. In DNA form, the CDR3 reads TGTGCCAGCAGCTCAAGGGGCGACACCGGGGAGCTGTTTTTT.

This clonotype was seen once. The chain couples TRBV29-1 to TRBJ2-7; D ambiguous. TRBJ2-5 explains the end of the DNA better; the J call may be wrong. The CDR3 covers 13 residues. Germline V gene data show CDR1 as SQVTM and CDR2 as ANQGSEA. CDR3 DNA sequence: TGCAGCGTTGAATGGTTCAGTAAAGAGACCCAGTACTTC. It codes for CSVEWFSKETQYF.

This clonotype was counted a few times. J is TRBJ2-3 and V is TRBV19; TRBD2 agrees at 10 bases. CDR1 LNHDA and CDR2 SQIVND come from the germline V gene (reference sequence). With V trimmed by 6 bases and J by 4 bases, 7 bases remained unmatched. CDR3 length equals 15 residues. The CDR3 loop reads CASSPLAGAADTQYF. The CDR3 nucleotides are TGTGCCAGTAGCCCCCTAGCGGGAGCGGCAGATACGCAGTATTTT.

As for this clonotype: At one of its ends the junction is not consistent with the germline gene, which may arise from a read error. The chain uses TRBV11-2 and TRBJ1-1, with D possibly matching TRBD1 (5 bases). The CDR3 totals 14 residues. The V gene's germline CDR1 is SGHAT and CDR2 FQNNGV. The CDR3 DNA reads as TGCGCCAGCAGCCCGGGACGGACGAACACTGAAGCTTTCTTT. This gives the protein CASSPGRTNTEAFF.

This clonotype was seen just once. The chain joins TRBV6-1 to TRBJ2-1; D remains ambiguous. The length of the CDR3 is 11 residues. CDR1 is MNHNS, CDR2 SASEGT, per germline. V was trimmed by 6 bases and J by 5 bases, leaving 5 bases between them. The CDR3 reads CASRRNNEQFF. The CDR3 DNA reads TGTGCCAGCAGACGGAACAATGAGCAGTTCTTC.